The 7 T cell receptor beta chains given below trace back to one sample, sequenced in a study of blood T cell repertoires in COVID-19 (dated by TCRdb to 2020 to 2022). The method was the immunoSEQ multiplex PCR assay. Sourced from immuneACCESS, this table was stored by TCRdb with only in-frame sequences that have V and J called. A share of the clones is absent; for the studies checked, an unresolved V gene accounts for under half, and the remainder has no known explanation. The sample contains some 400,000 clones, 75% to 90% of them found a single time. The ten largest make up roughly 1.1% of the sample. Material for sequencing was PBMCs or T cells enriched from blood (not recorded which). The source of these receptors is a man aged 25-40 years who had recovered from COVID-19.

This rearrangement joins TRBV25-1 to TRBJ2-3, with D possibly being TRBD1 (6 bases). The CDR3 sequence is 15 residues long. The ends were cut back, 1 base at V and 2 bases at J, with 10 bases in the middle. Germline values: CDR1 MGHDK, CDR2 SYGVNS. CDR3 nucleotide sequence: TGTGCCAGCAGTGAATGGAGACAGGACACAGATACGCAGTATTTT. It translates to CASSEWRQDTDTQYF. Complete variable domain (other parts from reference TRBV25-1 and TRBJ2-3): EADIYQTPRYLVIGTGKKITLECSQTMGHDKMYWYQQDPGMELHLIHYSYGVNSTEKGDLSSESTVSRIRTEHFPLTLESARPSHTSQYLCASSEWRQDTDTQYFGPGTRLTVL.

The V gene is TRBV18, the J gene TRBJ2-7; 7 bases line up with TRBD1. The CDR3 totals 14 residues. V trimming: 1 base; J trimming: 7 bases; junction bases outside the gene matches: 7. CDR1 is KGHSH, CDR2 LQKENI, per germline. CDR3 sequence reads: CASSPQGATGEQYF. For the CDR3, the DNA is TGTGCCAGCTCACCACAGGGGGCGACAGGGGAGCAGTACTTC.

V usage is TRBV4-2 and J usage is TRBJ1-1; 8 positions match TRBD1. The V gene end was trimmed by 0 bases and the J gene end by 5 bases; junction bases not matched to a gene: 5. Germline loops: CDR1 LGHNA, CDR2 YNFKEQ. This CDR3 has 15 residues. CDR3 DNA sequence: TGTGCCAGCAGCCAAGATCCCCGGACAGGGACTGAAGCTTTCTTT. This gives the protein CASSQDPRTGTEAFF.

This chain links TRBV25-1 with TRBJ2-3; 8 bases are a match to TRBD1. The CDR3 runs to 15 residues. V dropped 4 bases and J dropped 4; count of bases not matched to a gene: 7. Germline V gene lookup returns CDR1 MGHDK and CDR2 SYGVNS. CDR3 nucleotides: TGTGCCAGCAGTGTCGGGACAGGTACCTCAGATACGCAGTATTTT. Its translation: CASSVGTGTSDTQYF.

The genes are TRBV24-1 and TRBJ1-2; 8 bases match TRBD1. Germline V gene data show CDR1 as KGHDR and CDR2 as SFDVKD. The V segment lost 3 bases and the J segment 8 bases; nucleotides outside the gene matches: 10. The CDR3 sequence is 15 residues long. CDR3 loop: CATSDPGTGPRGYTF. The CDR3, as DNA: TGTGCCACCAGTGATCCCGGGACAGGACCTCGAGGCTACACCTTC.

This rearrangement joins TRBV27 to TRBJ2-7, with a possible D match to TRBD1 (6 bases). The germline gives CDR1 MNHEY, CDR2 SMNVEV (reference sequence). This CDR3 spans 14 amino acids. Trimming took off 2 bases at V and 2 bases at J, with 10 bases between the two ends. The CDR3 protein is CASSLNRATYEQYF. CDR3 bases: TGTGCCAGCAGTTTAAACAGGGCTACCTACGAGCAGTACTTC.

V gene TRBV5-1 combines with J gene TRBJ2-1, with 8 bases matching TRBD1. Trimming took 0 bases from V and 7 from J; bases not matched to a gene: 3. Germline V gives CDR1 SGHRS, CDR2 YFSETQ. The CDR3 has 14 amino acids. CDR3 sequence: CASSLGQGRNEQFF. The CDR3 region has the DNA TGCGCCAGCAGCTTGGGACAGGGGAGGAATGAGCAGTTCTTC. Filled out from reference TRBV5-1 and TRBJ2-1, the complete variable domain reads KAGVTQTPRYLIKTRGQQVTLSCSPISGHRSVSWYQQTPGQGLQFLFEYFSETQRNKGNFPGRFSGRQFSNSRSEMNVSTLELGDSALYLCASSLGQGRNEQFFGPGTRLTVL.